Following are 26 T cell receptor beta chains from one sample sequenced in a study of cytomegalovirus exposure and HLA in healthy donors. Use of 60 Vbeta and 13 Jbeta primers characterized the PCR. The table came from immunoSEQ multiplex PCR; TCRdb's copy has only in-frame clones and leaves some out. The table has about 120,000 clones, about 86% seen once. The sequencing input was PBMCs. All receptors come from a woman aged 25-40 years in good health and CMV-seronegative.

This clone was counted once. The chain uses TRBV21-1 and TRBJ1-1. TRBV21-1 is a known pseudogene. The length of the CDR3 is 14 residues. This CDR3 reads CASSKDRGGTEAFF. The CDR3 DNA sequence: TGTGCCAGCAGCAAAGATAGGGGAGGCACTGAAGCTTTCTTT.

V and J are TRBV27 and TRBJ2-5, with D unresolved. The tail of the sequence fits TRBJ2-7 better, so the J call may be wrong. The V gene's germline CDR1 is MNHEY and CDR2 SMNVEV (reference sequence). This CDR3 contains 13 residues. The CDR3 sequence is CASRQHGDYEQYF. As DNA, the CDR3 is TGTGCCAGCAGGCAGCATGGGGACTACGAGCAGTACTTC.

The V call is TRBV6-5, the J call TRBJ1-4; 8 bases agree with TRBD1. The CDR3 sequence is 15 residues long. V lost 0 bases to trimming and J lost 8 bases; unmatched junction nucleotides: 5. Germline CDR1 MNHEY, CDR2 SVGAGI. CDR3 DNA: TGTGCCAGCAGTTACTCGATCACAGGGGGAGAAAAACTGTTTTTT. Amino acids: CASSYSITGGEKLFF.

In this sample, this clone turned up once. This chain connects TRBV7-9 to TRBJ2-1; the match to TRBD1 covers 8 bases. Trimming at V came to 8 bases and at J to 5 bases, leaving 8 bases not matched to a gene. Germline values: CDR1 SEHNR, CDR2 FQNEAQ (reference sequence). The CDR3 has 14 residues. The CDR3 DNA sequence: TGTGCCAGCGGAACGGGACAGGCGAACAATGAGCAGTTCTTC. Translated, it gives CASGTGQANNEQFF.

The chain carries TRBV27 and TRBJ2-7; the D gene is possibly TRBD2 (6 bases). The CDR3 sequence is 15 residues long. Between the trimmed V and J ends, which lost 6 bases and 2 bases, there was a span of 17 bases. Germline V gene data show CDR1 as MNHEY and CDR2 as SMNVEV (reference sequence). The CDR3 here is CASSTRSGGTYEQYF. The CDR3 nucleotides are TGTGCCAGCAGCACCCGAAGTGGAGGGACCTACGAGCAGTACTTC.

The chain combines TRBV27 with TRBJ1-1; TRBD1 agrees at 8 bases. Germline trimming cut 7 bases from V and 2 bases from J; bases unmatched to any gene: 12. Looked up from germline, CDR1 is MNHEY and CDR2 is SMNVEV (reference sequence). This CDR3 has 16 amino acids. This chain's CDR3 is CASILLTGGGNTEAFF. DNA for the CDR3: TGTGCCAGCATTCTGCTCACAGGGGGAGGAAACACTGAAGCTTTCTTT.

The CDR3 loop reads CAWSGRLAGVETQYF. As DNA, the CDR3 is TGTGCCTGGAGTGGGCGGCTAGCGGGAGTTGAGACCCAGTACTTC. This rearrangement joins TRBV30 to TRBJ2-5; 10 bases line up with TRBD2. CDR1 GTSNPN and CDR2 SVGIG come from the germline V gene (reference sequence). With 1 base clipped from V and 5 bases from J, the junction kept 7 bases outside the gene matches. The CDR3 sequence is 15 residues long.

This chain links TRBV11-1 with TRBJ2-3, with 9 bases that match TRBD1. The CDR3 is 14 amino acids. Germline loops: CDR1 SGHAT, CDR2 FQDESV (reference sequence). V gave up 10 bases and J gave up 3 bases; unmatched junction bases: 8. The CDR3 nucleotides are TGTGCCACAAACAGGGGGCGCTTTACAGATACGCAGTATTTT. Translation gives CATNRGRFTDTQYF.

This chain connects TRBV6-5 to TRBJ2-1; D gene ambiguous. The CDR3 is 14 amino acids. CDR1 and CDR2 (germline): MNHEY, SVGAGI. Trimming left V 6 bases short and J 2 bases short, with 11 bases between. CDR3 residues: CASRRPQPYNEQFF. The CDR3 coding sequence is TGTGCCAGCAGGAGGCCACAACCCTACAATGAGCAGTTCTTC.

This chain joins TRBV10-3 and TRBJ1-1; tentatively, D is TRBD1 (6 bases). Trimming removed 2 bases at V and 1 base at J, with 14 bases between. The CDR3 is 16 residues long. CDR1 is ENHRY, CDR2 SYGVKD, per germline. CDR3 sequence reads: CAISEPRGGRNTEAFF. DNA for the CDR3: TGTGCCATCAGTGAGCCAAGGGGGGGGAGGAACACTGAAGCTTTCTTT.

The rearrangement links TRBV18 to TRBJ2-7; D might be TRBD2 (5 bases). V lost 2 bases to trimming and J lost 0 bases, with 5 bases between them. The CDR3 loop spans 13 amino acids. Germline V gene sequence: CDR1 KGHSH, CDR2 LQKENI. CDR3 residues: CASSPGSSYEQYF. The CDR3 region has the DNA TGTGCCAGCTCACCAGGGAGCTCCTACGAGCAGTACTTC.

This chain links TRBV18 with TRBJ1-5, with D possibly TRBD1 on 5 matching bases. Germline CDR1 KGHSH, CDR2 LQKENI. The CDR3 extends over 13 amino acids. V was shortened by 3 bases and J by 8 bases, with 11 bases between the two germline ends. The CDR3 DNA reads as TGTGCCAGCTCACCCGGCGGGGGAGAGCCCCAGCATTTT. Protein sequence: CASSPGGGEPQHF.

J is TRBJ2-7 and V is TRBV11-2; D may be TRBD1 (5 bases). Germline lookup yields CDR1 SGHAT and CDR2 FQNNGV. V was shortened by 0 bases and J by 1 base, with 7 bases between the two germline ends. This CDR3 region has 14 residues. CDR3 DNA: TGTGCCAGCAGCTTAGAACAGGCTTCCTACGAGCAGTACTTC. Its translation is CASSLEQASYEQYF.

This chain links TRBV9 with TRBJ2-3; 7 positions match TRBD2. The germline gives CDR1 SGDLS, CDR2 YYNGEE. This CDR3 is 16 amino acids long. Trimming removed 0 bases from V and 1 base from J; junction bases left unmatched: 5. The CDR3 here is CASSVVRGRGTDTQYF. In nucleotides, the CDR3 is TGTGCCAGCAGCGTAGTGCGGGGGAGGGGCACAGATACGCAGTATTTT.

This sequence joins TRBV5-1 and TRBJ2-5; 8 bases map to TRBD1. Germline assignment: CDR1 SGHRS and CDR2 YFSETQ. The CDR3 sequence is 14 residues long. The junction had 7 bases not matched to a gene; V was cut back by 4 bases and J by 5 bases. The DNA of the CDR3 is TGCGCCAGCAGCAAGACAGGGGCGTCGGAGACCCAGTACTTC. It codes for CASSKTGASETQYF.

This clone showed up just a few times. The chain combines TRBV19 with TRBJ2-7; weak D call: TRBD1 (5 bases). In germline, CDR1 is LNHDA, CDR2 SQIVND (reference sequence). The CDR3 loop spans 13 amino acids. The V and J ends lost 6 bases and 4 bases respectively, with 13 bases between them. For the CDR3, the DNA is TGTGCCAGTAGCCCCGCAGGGTCATACGAGCAGTACTTC. Translation: CASSPAGSYEQYF.

The chain couples TRBV12-5 to TRBJ2-1; 8 positions agree with TRBD2. The germline V gene has CDR1 LGHNT and CDR2 FRNRAP. The junction had 8 bases not matched to a gene; V was cut back by 6 bases and J by 4 bases. CDR3 length: 15 amino acids. DNA of the CDR3: TGTGCTAGTGGCCCCGGGGTAGCGGGGTACAATGAGCAGTTCTTC. It is translated as CASGPGVAGYNEQFF.

The chain uses TRBV11-3 and TRBJ2-1; 7 bases match TRBD1. This CDR3 comprises 14 residues. Trimming took 4 bases from V and 5 from J; bases not matched to a gene: 5. Per germline, CDR1 SGHNT and CDR2 YENEEA. The chain's CDR3 is CASSSRTGHNEQFF. The CDR3 DNA reads as TGTGCCAGCAGCTCCAGGACAGGCCACAATGAGCAGTTCTTC. The full variable domain, with the rest looked up from reference TRBV11-3 and TRBJ2-1, is EAGVVQSPRYKIIEKKQPVAFWCNPISGHNTLYWYLQNLGQGPELLIRYENEEAVDDSQLPKDRFSAERLKGVDSTLKIQPAELGDSAVYLCASSSRTGHNEQFFGPGTRLTVL.

This clone was recorded only once. The chain carries TRBV21-1 and TRBJ2-7; the D segment call TRBD2 is taken from the table without a DNA check. TRBV21-1 is a listed pseudogene. This CDR3 comprises 15 residues. The CDR3 DNA reads TGTGCCAGCAGCAGAGGACTAGCGGGAACCTACGAGCAGTACTTC. Residues: CASSRGLAGTYEQYF.

This chain joins TRBV11-2 and TRBJ2-3, with 9 bases fitting TRBD2. Germline CDR1 reads SGHAT; CDR2 reads FQNNGV. This CDR3 has 15 residues. V shed 5 bases and J 4 bases; nucleotides not matched to a gene: 7. In nucleotides, the CDR3 is TGTGCCAGCAGCACCCTAGCGGGACGCTCAGATACGCAGTATTTT. It encodes CASSTLAGRSDTQYF.

V and J are TRBV11-2 and TRBJ1-1; no definite D call. Germline assignment: CDR1 SGHAT and CDR2 FQNNGV. The CDR3 is 14 amino acids. The ends were cut back, 2 bases at V and 1 base at J, with 8 bases in the middle. CDR3 protein: CASSLSQWNTEAFF. In DNA, the CDR3 is TGTGCCAGCAGCTTAAGTCAGTGGAACACTGAAGCTTTCTTT.

This clone turned up a few times. This sequence joins TRBV27 and TRBJ2-3; D possibly corresponds to TRBD2 (5 bases). This CDR3 spans 12 amino acids. CDR1 is MNHEY, CDR2 SMNVEV, per germline (reference sequence). V lost 4 bases and J lost 4, with 6 bases in between. CDR3 DNA sequence: TGTGCCAGCAGTTGGGGAGCAGATACGCAGTATTTT. Protein sequence: CASSWGADTQYF.

CDR3 in DNA: TGTGCCAGCAGGGCAGGGAACACTGAAGCTTTCTTT. Protein sequence: CASRAGNTEAFF. The genes are TRBV6-1 and TRBJ1-1, with D unclear. The length of the CDR3 is 12 residues. Germline V gene lookup returns CDR1 MNHNS and CDR2 SASEGT. V dropped 6 bases and J dropped 1 base, with 6 bases sitting between them.

The genes are TRBV7-2 and TRBJ2-5; a possible D gene is TRBD2 (5 bases). The CDR3 extends over 13 amino acids. Germline values: CDR1 SGHTA, CDR2 FQGNSA. V dropped 1 base and J dropped 5 bases, with 8 bases sitting between them. CDR3 protein: CASSLGWEETQYF. CDR3 bases: TGTGCCAGCAGCTTAGGCTGGGAGGAGACCCAGTACTTC.

This clone was counted once. The rearrangement joins TRBV7-9 to TRBJ2-7; D may be TRBD2 (5 bases). The CDR3 is made up of 14 amino acids. CDR1 is SEHNR and CDR2 is FQNEAQ in the germline V gene (reference sequence). V lost 5 bases, J lost 3 bases, and 14 bases lay in between. CDR3 region: CASSPKGAFYEQYF. CDR3 nucleotides: TGTGCCAGCAGCCCCAAGGGAGCCTTCTACGAGCAGTACTTC.

The J gene is TRBJ1-5, the V gene TRBV6-5; D ambiguous. The germline CDR1 and CDR2 sequences are MNHEY and SVGAGI. The CDR3 runs 12 residues. The V gene lost 5 bases and the J gene lost 4 bases, with 6 bases spanning the gap. CDR3 nucleotides: TGTGCCAGCAGTGTGACAAATCAGCCCCAGCATTTT. Translating gives CASSVTNQPQHF.